This T cell receptor beta chain was documented in a study of cytomegalovirus exposure and HLA in healthy donors. Whole-study findings and limits: A highly shared variant cluster was judged a likely technical artifact. Prediction of most subjects' HLA-A and HLA-B alleles by TCR beta sequences was reportedly accurate. Among immune exposure information, only CMV serostatus was available.

Amplification used 60 Vbeta primers and 13 Jbeta primers. Sequencing was performed with immunoSEQ multiplex PCR; in TCRdb, only in-frame clones are kept and a portion is missing. The sample holds over 150,000 clones, roughly four fifths seen once. Trimming cost V 0 bases and J 5 bases, with 8 bases left between them. The CDR3 spans 14 residues. Per the germline V gene, CDR1 is SNHLY and CDR2 is FYNNEI. This clone was found a few times. What it recognizes is unknown. Sequenced input: PBMCs. The genes are TRBV2 and TRBJ2-1; D call uncertain. The clonotype comes from a man younger than 35 in good health and CMV-seronegative. CDR3 nucleotide sequence: TGTGCCAGCAGTGAAGCGACTGGAAACAATGAGCAGTTCTTC. This sequence encodes CASSEATGNNEQFF.